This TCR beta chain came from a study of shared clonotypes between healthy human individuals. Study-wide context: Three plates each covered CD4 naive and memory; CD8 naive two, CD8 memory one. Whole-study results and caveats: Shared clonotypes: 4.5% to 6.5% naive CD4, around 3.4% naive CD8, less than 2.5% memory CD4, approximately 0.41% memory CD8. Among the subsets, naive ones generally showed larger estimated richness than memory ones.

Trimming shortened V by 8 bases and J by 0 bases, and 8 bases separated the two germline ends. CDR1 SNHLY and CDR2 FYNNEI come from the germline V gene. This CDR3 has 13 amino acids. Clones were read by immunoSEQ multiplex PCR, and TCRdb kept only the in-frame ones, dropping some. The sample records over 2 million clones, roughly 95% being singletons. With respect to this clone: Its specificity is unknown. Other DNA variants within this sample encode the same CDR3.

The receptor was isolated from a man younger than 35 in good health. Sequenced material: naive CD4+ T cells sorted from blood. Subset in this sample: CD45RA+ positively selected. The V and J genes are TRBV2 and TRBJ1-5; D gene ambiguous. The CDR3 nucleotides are TGTGCCAGCCGGACCGGTAGCAATCAGCCCCAGCATTTT. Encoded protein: CASRTGSNQPQHF.